This T cell receptor (beta chain) was identified in a study of blood T cell repertoires in COVID-19. Across the whole study: In each case, the material was cDNA or gDNA derived from T cells, B-cell-depleted T cells, or PBMCs.

Per the original methods: Nucleated cell number was recorded as an estimate derived from reference gene primer amplification. The method was immunoSEQ multiplex PCR; TCRdb's version includes in-frame clones alone and lacks a portion of them. V and J calls and clone size come straight from that table; D and trimming were deduced from the DNA. Among roughly 400,000 clones listed, roughly 88% were seen once. Germline V CDR1 and CDR2: SGHRS, YFSETQ. The CDR3 runs to 15 residues. The V end lost 0 bases, the J end lost 0 bases, and 7 bases lay between the germline ends. Enrollees, about 18 to 95 years old, lived in 24 US areas. Cohort placement rested on clinical history that participants reported themselves.

The chain recombines TRBV5-1 with TRBJ1-3; D is unclear. The sequence was collected from a woman aged 35 to 49 with acute COVID-19. Material: PBMCs or T cells enriched from blood (not recorded which). CDR3 bases: TGCGCCAGCAGCTTGGGTTACTCCTCTGGAAACACCATATATTTT. This sequence encodes CASSLGYSSGNTIYF.